This T cell receptor (beta chain) emerged from a study of response to subunit inactivated influenza vaccine. Findings of the study overall: Authors suggested seasonal influenza vaccinations each recruit few new T cells.

CDR1 and CDR2 from the germline V gene are SGHVS and FNYEAQ. V lost 4 bases, J lost 3 bases, and 15 bases stayed unmatched. This CDR3 is 18 amino acids long. One entry per CDR3 protein, called by TCRdb with MiXCR from the RT-PCR reads. The sample includes some 180,000 distinct CDR3 sequences, 9.2% seen only once; the top ten take approximately 10%. This clonotype has at least ten counts. Its antigen is not known. The rearrangement links TRBV7-6 to TRBJ2-3, with 8 nucleotides matching TRBD2. This sequence originates from a man aged 45-65 years who received an inactivated influenza vaccine. Here the sequenced sample was non-naive T cells sorted from PBMCs, taken on the day of vaccination. CDR3 sequence: CASSSPVKAGEVTDTQYF. DNA for the CDR3: TGTGCCAGCAGCTCCCCGGTAAAAGCGGGAGAGGTGACAGATACGCAGTATTTT.